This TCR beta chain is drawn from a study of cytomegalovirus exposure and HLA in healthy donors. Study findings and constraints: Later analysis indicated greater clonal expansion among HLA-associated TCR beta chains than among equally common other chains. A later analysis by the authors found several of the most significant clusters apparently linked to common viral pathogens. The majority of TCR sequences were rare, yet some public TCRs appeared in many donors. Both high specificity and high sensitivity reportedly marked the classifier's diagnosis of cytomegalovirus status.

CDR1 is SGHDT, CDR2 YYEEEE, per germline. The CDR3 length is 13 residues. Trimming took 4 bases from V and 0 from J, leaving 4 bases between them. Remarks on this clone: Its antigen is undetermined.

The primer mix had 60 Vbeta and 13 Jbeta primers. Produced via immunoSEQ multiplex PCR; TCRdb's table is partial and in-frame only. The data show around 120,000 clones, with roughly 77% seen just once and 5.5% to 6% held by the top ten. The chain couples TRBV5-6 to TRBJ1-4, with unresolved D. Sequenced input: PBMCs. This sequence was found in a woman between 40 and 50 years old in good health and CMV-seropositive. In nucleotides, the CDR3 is TGTGCCAGCAGCCCCGCAACTAATGAAAAACTGTTTTTT. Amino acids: CASSPATNEKLFF.